The clone carrying this T cell receptor (beta chain) was seen many times. For TCRbeta, the library was prepared with unique molecular identifiers. TCRdb re-analysed the PCR reads in MiXCR, keeping a single row per CDR3 protein. The sample consists of over 150,000 distinct CDR3 sequences, more than 6.5% of them appearing once. Germline V CDR1 and CDR2: SEHNR, FQNEAQ (reference sequence). V lost 5 bases and J lost 1, with 23 bases in between. The CDR3 length is 18 residues. This entry belongs to a study of T-cell reconstitution after alpha-beta-depleted transplantation in children. The sequence derives from a human donor who donated a stem cell graft to a child with Wiskott-Aldrich syndrome. The V call is TRBV7-9, the J call TRBJ1-2; D is unresolved. The sequencing used PBMCs from the stem cell graft donor, collected from the stem cell graft. The CDR3: CASSPPGGRLSLNYGYTF. In DNA, the CDR3 is TGTGCCAGCAGCCCCCCCGGCGGCAGGCTATCCCTTAACTATGGCTACACCTTC.